What follows are 14 T cell receptor beta chains derived from one specimen sequenced in a study of CD8 T cells in ankylosing spondylitis. TCRdb recomputed calls from the 5' RACE reads with MiXCR, one row per CDR3 protein. The repertoire holds some 270,000 distinct CDR3 sequences, with 15% to 20% as singletons. Specimen: blood, either unsorted or a sorted T cell fraction (not recorded which). The receptors derive from a male donor with ankylosing spondylitis or in good health (not recorded which).

The J gene is TRBJ2-7, the V gene TRBV10-2, with 9 bases aligning to TRBD2. After removal of 8 bases from V and 2 bases from J, the junction contained 16 bases not matched to a gene. CDR3 length: 17 amino acids. Germline loops: CDR1 WSHSY, CDR2 SAAADI. The CDR3 is CASENDQGTSLPYEQYF. As DNA, the CDR3 is TGCGCCAGCGAAAACGATCAGGGGACTAGCTTGCCCTACGAGCAGTACTTC.

Only a few counts were recorded for this clonotype. This chain joins TRBV4-3 and TRBJ2-3; 11 nucleotides agree with TRBD2. This CDR3 has 19 amino acids. Germline V gives CDR1 LGHNA, CDR2 YSLEER. With 0 bases clipped from V and 2 bases from J, the junction kept 10 bases outside the gene matches. The CDR3 bases are TGCGCCAGCAGCCAAGACAGGGGCGGACTAGCGGGCATCACAGATACGCAGTATTTT. Protein: CASSQDRGGLAGITDTQYF.

There are a few counts of this clonotype. The chain has TRBV20-1 and TRBJ2-1; TRBD1 matches 10 bases. There are 15 residues in the CDR3. The V and J ends lost 3 bases and 8 bases, in that order; junction bases with no gene match: 10. Looked up from germline, CDR1 is DFQATT and CDR2 is SNEGSKA (reference sequence). DNA for the CDR3: TGCAGTGCTAGTAAACTGGGACAGGGGAACTATGAGCAGTTCTTC. Translation gives CSASKLGQGNYEQFF.

J is TRBJ2-7 and V is TRBV4-1, with TRBD1 matching 7 bases. Per the germline V gene, CDR1 is MGHRA and CDR2 is YSYEKL. This CDR3 has 16 residues. The V gene end was trimmed by 0 bases and the J gene end by 3 bases; junction bases not matched to a gene: 8. CDR3 coding DNA: TGCGCCAGCAGCCAAGATCAGACAGGGATCTACTACGAGCAGTACTTC. Its protein product is CASSQDQTGIYYEQYF.

CDR3 loop: CASSGGYGAYEQYF. Written as DNA, the CDR3 is TGCGCCAGCAGCGGCGGGTATGGTGCCTACGAGCAGTACTTC. The chain combines TRBV4-1 with TRBJ2-7; a possible D gene is TRBD2 (5 bases). This CDR3 region has 14 residues. Germline V CDR1 and CDR2: MGHRA, YSYEKL. The V end was cut by 5 bases, the J end by 2 bases, with 13 bases between.

This clonotype turned up a few times. The chain has TRBV20-1 and TRBJ2-7; 9 bases map to TRBD1. V trimming: 4 bases; J trimming: 2 bases; junction bases outside the gene matches: 12. CDR3 length: 16 residues. From germline, CDR1 is DFQATT and CDR2 SNEGSKA (reference sequence). The CDR3 spells CSATPHPRDRAYEQYF. CDR3 sequence (DNA): TGCAGTGCTACCCCCCACCCTCGGGACAGGGCCTACGAGCAGTACTTC.

The J gene is TRBJ2-2, the V gene TRBV6-5; D gene unclear. The CDR3 is 16 residues long. Trimming removed 1 base from V and 0 bases from J, with 9 bases in between. CDR1 and CDR2 from the germline V gene are MNHEY and SVGAGI. CDR3 protein: CASSYYTNANTGELFF. In DNA form, the CDR3 reads TGTGCCAGCAGTTACTACACGAACGCGAACACCGGGGAGCTGTTTTTT.

The sample holds many counts of this clonotype. The gene calls are TRBV29-1 and TRBJ1-4, with D perhaps TRBD1 (5 bases). Between the trimmed V and J ends, which lost 4 bases and 0 bases, there was a span of 12 bases. Germline V gene sequence: CDR1 SQVTM, CDR2 ANQGSEA. The CDR3 length is 15 residues. CDR3: CSVGRGDTTNEKLFF. The CDR3 coding sequence is TGCAGCGTTGGCCGGGGGGATACAACTAATGAAAAACTGTTTTTT.

The CDR3 nucleotides read TGTGCCAGCAGCAGGGCGGGACTAGCGGGAGAAAGGGGAGGAGATACGCAGTATTTT. Its translation is CASSRAGLAGERGGDTQYF. This chain links TRBV6-1 with TRBJ2-3, with TRBD2 matching over 14 bases. This CDR3 has 19 amino acids. V gave up 6 bases and J gave up 5 bases; unmatched junction bases: 16. From germline, CDR1 is MNHNS and CDR2 SASEGT.

The chain uses TRBV20-1 and TRBJ2-7; 9 positions agree with TRBD2. There are 14 residues in the CDR3. V lost 6 bases and J lost 4; bases outside the gene matches: 10. Germline CDR1 DFQATT, CDR2 SNEGSKA (reference sequence). The CDR3 loop is CSASPSGRWYEQYF. For the CDR3, the DNA is TGCAGTGCCTCCCCCAGCGGGAGGTGGTACGAGCAGTACTTC.

There are a few counts of this clonotype. The rearrangement links TRBV10-3 to TRBJ2-1; D unresolved. The ends were cut back, 2 bases at V and 8 bases at J, with 16 bases in the middle. The CDR3 is made up of 15 amino acids. Germline CDR1 reads ENHRY; CDR2 reads SYGVKD. This chain's CDR3 is CAISEPGQRGDEQFF. CDR3 in DNA: TGTGCCATCAGTGAGCCCGGGCAGAGAGGAGATGAGCAGTTCTTC.

This clonotype has just a few counts. The chain joins TRBV5-1 to TRBJ2-1, with D possibly called TRBD1 or TRBD2 (5 bases each). The germline gives CDR1 SGHRS, CDR2 YFSETQ. V was pared by 2 bases and J by 8 bases, with 14 bases between. The CDR3 is 14 residues long. The CDR3 DNA reads as TGCGCCAGCAGCTTTTACGGGGCCGGGGATGAGCAGTTCTTC. It codes for CASSFYGAGDEQFF. The complete variable domain, with remaining parts taken from reference TRBV5-1 and TRBJ2-1, reads KAGVTQTPRYLIKTRGQQVTLSCSPISGHRSVSWYQQTPGQGLQFLFEYFSETQRNKGNFPGRFSGRQFSNSRSEMNVSTLELGDSALYLCASSFYGAGDEQFFGPGTRLTVL.

The chain recombines TRBV4-3 with TRBJ2-7; 7 positions match TRBD1. Unmatched junction bases numbered 7, after V lost 5 bases and J lost 0 bases. This CDR3 spans 15 amino acids. The germline CDR1 and CDR2 sequences are LGHNA and YSLEER. CDR3 sequence (DNA): TGCGCCAGCAGCGACGACAGGGTGTCCTCCTACGAGCAGTACTTC. Encoded protein: CASSDDRVSSYEQYF.

This chain joins TRBV21-1 and TRBJ2-1; the table's D call TRBD2 went unverified against the DNA. TRBV21-1 is deemed a pseudogene. This CDR3 is built from 17 residues. The CDR3 protein is CASSKFAGLAGVSCQFF. The CDR3 nucleotides are TGTGCCAGCAGCAAATTTGCGGGACTAGCGGGAGTTAGTTGCCAGTTCTTC.